Each of the 20 T cell receptor beta chains below was sequenced from the same sample in a study of cytomegalovirus exposure and HLA in healthy donors. PCR used 60 Vbeta primers and 13 Jbeta primers. Sequencing used immunoSEQ multiplex PCR; TCRdb keeps in-frame clones, though not all of them. The sample consists of about 190,000 clones, around 79% of them appearing once. The sample was PBMCs. These receptors came from a woman under 30 in good health and CMV-seronegative.

This clone was seen a handful of times. The rearrangement links TRBV30 to TRBJ2-5; D ambiguous. This CDR3 has 13 residues. Germline V gene sequence: CDR1 GTSNPN, CDR2 SVGIG (reference sequence). V shed 3 bases and J shed 7 bases, with 15 bases lying between them. The CDR3 region is CAWRSMVSGTQYF. DNA of the CDR3: TGTGCCTGGAGGTCGATGGTTTCGGGGACCCAGTACTTC. The entire variable domain, with the rest obtained from reference TRBV30 and TRBJ2-5, is as follows: SQTIHQWPATLVQPVGSPLSLECTVEGTSNPNLYWYRQAAGRGLQLLFYSVGIGQISSEVPQNLSASRPQDRQFILSSKKLLLSDSGFYLCAWRSMVSGTQYFGPGTRLLVL.

The chain combines TRBV19 with TRBJ1-5; no clear D. CDR1 LNHDA and CDR2 SQIVND come from the germline V gene (reference sequence). The CDR3 length is 16 residues. V was clipped by 3 bases and J by 3 bases, with 15 bases between them. CDR3 nucleotide sequence: TGTGCCAGTAGTATTGGCCGCCTGTCTCACAATCAGCCCCAGCATTTT. Translation gives CASSIGRLSHNQPQHF.

J is TRBJ2-7 and V is TRBV7-9; TRBD1 agrees at 8 bases. The V gene end was trimmed by 1 base and the J gene end by 6 bases; junction bases not matched to a gene: 8. The CDR3 totals 15 residues. Germline V gives CDR1 SEHNR, CDR2 FQNEAQ (reference sequence). CDR3 nucleotides: TGTGCCAGCAGCTTAGTTGGGCAGGGGGCTAGCGAGCAGTACTTC. Its protein product is CASSLVGQGASEQYF.

The CDR3 protein is CASSQVLGETYEQYF. CDR3 nucleotides: TGCGCCAGCAGCCAAGTACTAGGAGAAACCTACGAGCAGTACTTC. This chain joins TRBV4-1 and TRBJ2-7, with D possibly being TRBD2 (5 bases). The V and J ends lost 1 base and 2 bases respectively, with 12 bases between them. This CDR3 contains 15 residues. The germline V gene encodes CDR1 MGHRA and CDR2 YSYEKL.

The V gene is TRBV6-1, the J gene TRBJ1-1; 9 positions agree with TRBD1. Germline trimming cut 7 bases from V and 5 bases from J; bases unmatched to any gene: 8. The germline V gene encodes CDR1 MNHNS and CDR2 SASEGT. This CDR3 is 14 amino acids long. The CDR3 reads CASTPDRGKTEAFF. In DNA, the CDR3 is TGTGCCAGCACCCCTGACAGGGGGAAAACTGAAGCTTTCTTT.

The chain has TRBV5-1 and TRBJ2-1; D perhaps matches TRBD2 (6 bases). Germline assignment: CDR1 SGHRS and CDR2 YFSETQ. The V end was cut by 5 bases, the J end by 5 bases, with 14 bases between. This CDR3 contains 14 residues. The CDR3 here is CASSPWGENNEQFF. The CDR3 bases are TGCGCCAGCAGTCCATGGGGGGAGAACAATGAGCAGTTCTTC.

V gene TRBV23-1 combines with J gene TRBJ2-1, with TRBD1 matching over 8 bases. TRBV23-1 is an ORF for which the function is uncertain. The CDR3 is 18 residues long. J gave up 8 bases and V 0 bases, and 15 bases lay outside the gene matches. The CDR3 is CASSQSRTGSIARDEQFF. The CDR3 DNA reads as TGCGCCAGCAGTCAATCGAGGACAGGGTCAATAGCAAGGGATGAGCAGTTCTTC.

CDR3 nucleotide sequence: TGTGCCATCAGTGAGAGAGGGTTAGGACAGATCAGTAACTATGGCTACACCTTC. Translation: CAISERGLGQISNYGYTF. V is TRBV10-3 and J is TRBJ1-2; D is perhaps TRBD1 (6 bases). V was cut by 2 bases and J by 1 base, with 20 bases left in between. Germline CDR1 reads ENHRY; CDR2 reads SYGVKD. The CDR3 length is 18 residues.

A single count supports this clone. A read error may produce the germline difference seen at one junction end. This sequence joins TRBV7-9 and TRBJ1-5, with D tentatively TRBD1 (6 bases). Germline V lookup: CDR1 SEHNR, CDR2 FQNEAQ (reference sequence). This CDR3 contains 14 residues. CDR3 DNA: TGTTCCAGCAGCTCTGGGGGGGGCGGACAGCCCCAGCATTTT. It yields the protein CSSSSGGGGQPQHF.

This chain links TRBV5-5 with TRBJ1-1, with 7 positions matching TRBD1. Germline values: CDR1 SGHKS, CDR2 YYEKEE (reference sequence). The CDR3 length is 14 residues. The trim removed 0 bases at V and 5 bases at J, leaving 4 bases unmatched. The DNA of the CDR3 is TGTGCCAGCAGCTTGGAGGGGGCAAGGACTGAAGCTTTCTTT. It specifies CASSLEGARTEAFF.

This sequence joins TRBV6-6 and TRBJ1-2; 7 nucleotides match TRBD1. The V gene end was trimmed by 0 bases and the J gene end by 4 bases; junction bases not matched to a gene: 8. The CDR3 length is 16 residues. Germline V CDR1 and CDR2: MNHNY, SVGAGI (reference sequence). The chain's CDR3 is CASSYSGDSEVYGYTF. The CDR3 nucleotides are TGTGCCAGCAGTTACTCGGGGGACAGCGAGGTCTATGGCTACACCTTC.

This clone was counted a single time. The J gene is TRBJ2-5, the V gene TRBV4-1; D is unresolved. Germline CDR1 is MGHRA and CDR2 is YSYEKL. The length of the CDR3 is 12 residues. Trimming shortened V by 3 bases and J by 5 bases, and 7 bases separated the two germline ends. As DNA, the CDR3 is TGCGCCAGCAGCCACTCTGGCGAGACCCAGTACTTC. The encoded protein is CASSHSGETQYF.

The chain couples TRBV6-6 to TRBJ1-2, with D tentatively TRBD1 (6 bases). CDR1 is MNHNY and CDR2 is SVGAGI in the germline V gene (reference sequence). There are 15 residues in the CDR3. Between the trimmed V and J ends, which lost 0 bases and 4 bases, there was a span of 12 bases. The CDR3 here is CASSYSLLQGYGYTF. The CDR3 nucleotides read TGTGCCAGCAGTTACTCGTTATTACAGGGCTATGGCTACACCTTC.

The chain is built from TRBV11-2 and TRBJ2-1, with 8 nucleotides matching TRBD2. The CDR3 sequence is 17 residues long. Losses at the gene ends were 4 bases for V and 6 bases for J; bases not matched to a gene: 14. From germline, CDR1 is SGHAT and CDR2 FQNNGV. This CDR3 reads CASSSQGGTRVGNEQFF. For the CDR3, the DNA is TGTGCCAGCAGCTCGCAAGGCGGGACTAGAGTCGGCAATGAGCAGTTCTTC.

The chain uses TRBV25-1 and TRBJ2-7, with D possibly being TRBD1 (6 bases). Germline V gene sequence: CDR1 MGHDK, CDR2 SYGVNS. The CDR3 contains 12 residues. V was clipped by 5 bases and J by 4 bases, with 9 bases between them. In DNA, the CDR3 is TGTGCCAGCAGTTATAGGGGGTACGAGCAGTACTTC. Amino acids: CASSYRGYEQYF.

The rearrangement links TRBV6-5 to TRBJ2-1; 10 nucleotides match TRBD2. The CDR3 has 16 residues. V lost 0 bases and J lost 10; bases outside the gene matches: 9. Germline V CDR1 and CDR2: MNHEY, SVGAGI. The CDR3 bases are TGTGCCAGCAGTTACTCGAACCCTAGCGGGAGTAGGGAGCAGTTCTTC. Protein product: CASSYSNPSGSREQFF.

V gene TRBV28 combines with J gene TRBJ1-2, with 7 bases matching TRBD1. The CDR3 length is 14 residues. Trimming took 9 bases from V and 2 from J; bases not matched to a gene: 9. Germline V gives CDR1 MDHEN, CDR2 SYDVKM. CDR3 nucleotide sequence: TGTGCCAGTGCCGGGGGCAGGGGGAACTATGGCTACACCTTC. Protein sequence: CASAGGRGNYGYTF.

This clone came up once. This sequence joins TRBV6-1 and TRBJ2-1, with 7 bases identical to TRBD2. The CDR3 is made up of 15 amino acids. The junction had 7 bases not matched to a gene; V was cut back by 2 bases and J by 6 bases. Germline values: CDR1 MNHNS, CDR2 SASEGT. The CDR3, as DNA: TGTGCCAGCAGTGAACCTGCGGGAGCTGGCAATGAGCAGTTCTTC. Amino acid sequence: CASSEPAGAGNEQFF.

This clone came up a few times. This chain joins TRBV5-4 and TRBJ2-7; 8 bases match TRBD1. The ends lost 5 bases at V and 3 bases at J; junction bases unmatched: 7. The germline V gene has CDR1 SGHNT and CDR2 YYREEE (reference sequence). The CDR3 contains 14 residues. The CDR3 loop is CASRDDRGSYEQYF. In DNA, the CDR3 is TGTGCCAGCAGAGACGACAGGGGCAGCTACGAGCAGTACTTC. Supplemented by reference TRBV5-4 and TRBJ2-7, the full variable domain reads ETGVTQSPTHLIKTRGQQVTLRCSSQSGHNTVSWYQQALGQGPQFIFQYYREEENGRGNFPPRFSGLQFPNYSSELNVNALELDDSALYLCASRDDRGSYEQYFGPGTRLTVT.

This chain uses TRBV4-3 with TRBJ2-1; 7 bases match TRBD2. After removal of 1 base from V and 2 bases from J, the junction contained 5 bases not matched to a gene. From germline, CDR1 is LGHNA and CDR2 YSLEER. The CDR3 spans 16 residues. CDR3 coding DNA: TGCGCCAGCAGCCAAGGGGAGGGAGTTGCCTACAATGAGCAGTTCTTC. Translation gives CASSQGEGVAYNEQFF.